One sample yielded the 24 T cell receptor beta chains listed below, sequenced in a study of molecular identifiers for immune sequencing clone quantification. TCRdb re-called the PCR reads through MiXCR, storing one row per CDR3 protein. This sample has over 300,000 distinct CDR3 sequences; about 23% occur once, and the top ten carry 0.65% to 0.75%. The sequencing sample was made of naive CD8+ T cells from blood, with Jurkat cell RNA spiked in. Indicated subset: FACS-sorted CD8+CD4-CCR7+CD45RA+ naive T cells. The origin of the receptors is a human donor in good health. Some libraries in this study had Jurkat cell RNA spiked in.

The rearrangement joins TRBV20-1 to TRBJ2-3, with 8 positions matching TRBD1. The J call may be faulty, since TRBJ1-5 better matches the DNA end. Germline V CDR1 and CDR2: DFQATT, SNEGSKA (reference sequence). The CDR3 loop spans 16 amino acids. This CDR3 is CSANSDRGLGVDTQHF. The CDR3 region has the DNA TGCAGTGCCAACTCCGACAGGGGCCTTGGGGTAGATACGCAGCATTTT.

In the case of this clonotype: A much larger clonotype is one base distant, so this may be a read error. This CDR3 is missing its conserved last phenylalanine or tryptophan, likely due to a read error. The chain carries TRBV30 and TRBJ1-1; D is uncertain. This CDR3 is 12 amino acids long. Trimming left V 0 bases short and J 5 bases short, with 7 bases between. CDR1 is GTSNPN and CDR2 is SVGIG in the germline V gene (reference sequence). The CDR3, as DNA: TGTGCCTGGAGTGTCTCAAGGACTGAAGCTTTCTCT. Protein product: CAWSVSRTEAFS.

As to this clonotype: With a much larger clone just one base away, this may be a read error. The V and J genes are TRBV27 and TRBJ2-3; D is tentatively TRBD1 or TRBD2 (5 bases each). Germline CDR1 is MNHEY and CDR2 is SMNVEV (reference sequence). CDR3 length: 16 amino acids. The CDR3 DNA follows: TGTGCCGGCAGCTCACTCGGGGCCAACGGACCAGATACGCAGTATTTT. Encoded protein: CAGSSLGANGPDTQYF.

This clonotype has a handful of counts. V is TRBV4-1 and J is TRBJ1-1, with TRBD1 matching 9 bases. Per germline, CDR1 MGHRA and CDR2 YSYEKL. Trimming cost V 5 bases and J 2 bases; bases outside gene matches: 12. The CDR3 runs to 17 residues. In nucleotides, the CDR3 is TGCGCCAGCAGCAACTCGGTACAGGGGGCGCTTAACACTGAAGCTTTCTTT. It encodes CASSNSVQGALNTEAFF.

This chain connects TRBV6-5 to TRBJ2-1; maybe TRBD2 (6 bases). This CDR3 is built from 14 residues. Trimming stripped 6 bases from V and 0 bases from J, with 9 bases between. Germline V gene lookup returns CDR1 MNHEY and CDR2 SVGAGI. In DNA form, the CDR3 reads TGTGCCAGCAGCCCGGGACTCTCCTACAATGAGCAGTTCTTC. It yields the protein CASSPGLSYNEQFF.

The gene calls are TRBV6-2 or TRBV6-3 and TRBJ1-5; the D is unclear. Trimming took off 6 bases at V and 5 bases at J, with 11 bases between the two ends. The CDR3 spans 13 residues. Germline assignment: CDR1 MNHEY and CDR2 SVGEGT. CDR3 region: CASSVWGDQPQHF. The CDR3 region has the DNA TGTGCCAGCAGCGTCTGGGGAGATCAGCCCCAGCATTTT.

The chain uses TRBV6-2 or TRBV6-3 and TRBJ2-1; 15 bases are a match to TRBD2. The CDR3 runs to 15 residues. Germline loops: CDR1 MNHEY, CDR2 SVGEGT. The J segment lost 9 bases and the V segment lost 4 bases, leaving 4 bases of the junction unmatched. The CDR3 DNA reads TGTGCCAGCAGTTGGACTAGCGGGGGGGTTGGTGAGCAGTTCTTC. Its translation is CASSWTSGGVGEQFF.

This clonotype came up a few times. This chain joins TRBV3-1 and TRBJ2-1; possible D gene TRBD2, 6 bases. Germline CDR1 LGHDT, CDR2 YNNKEL (reference sequence). The CDR3 runs to 15 residues. Trimming left V 3 bases short and J 4 bases short, with 13 bases between. This CDR3 is CASSQKLALYNEQFF. The CDR3 bases are TGTGCCAGCAGCCAGAAGCTAGCGTTGTACAATGAGCAGTTCTTC.

This chain uses TRBV11-2 with TRBJ2-1; 7 positions agree with TRBD2. After removal of 5 bases from V and 2 bases from J, the junction contained 6 bases not matched to a gene. From germline, CDR1 is SGHAT and CDR2 FQNNGV. The CDR3 totals 15 residues. The CDR3 loop is CASSQNSGPYNEQFF. CDR3 nucleotide sequence: TGTGCCAGCAGCCAAAATAGCGGGCCCTACAATGAGCAGTTCTTC.

This clonotype was seen at least ten times. The V and J genes are TRBV29-1 and TRBJ2-3; D is uncertain. This CDR3 contains 14 residues. From germline, CDR1 is SQVTM and CDR2 ANQGSEA. V was cut by 4 bases and J by 0 bases, with 11 bases left in between. For the CDR3, the DNA is TGCAGCGTTGCTGGGCTGCGTAGCACAGATACGCAGTATTTT. Its translation is CSVAGLRSTDTQYF.

Ten or more counts support this clonotype. The J gene is TRBJ2-2, the V gene TRBV29-1; D is unresolved. The germline V gene has CDR1 SQVTM and CDR2 ANQGSEA. The CDR3 sequence is 12 residues long. The V end was cut by 4 bases, the J end by 2 bases, with 5 bases between. CDR3 sequence: CSVASNTGELFF. The CDR3 coding sequence is TGCAGCGTTGCGAGCAACACCGGGGAGCTGTTTTTT.

A note on this clonotype: A much larger clone is a single base away; this may be a read error. V is TRBV7-9 and J is TRBJ1-2; the D is unclear. The CDR3 runs to 15 residues. V lost 5 bases, J lost 4 bases, and 17 bases lay in between. Germline loops: CDR1 SEHNR, CDR2 FQNEAQ (reference sequence). The CDR3, as DNA: TGTGCCAGCAGCCATCAGCCGGCGGTATTCTATGGCTACACCTTC. Its translation: CASSHQPAVFYGYTF.

The genes are TRBV24-1 and TRBJ1-5; a possible D gene is TRBD1 (5 bases). V was clipped by 3 bases and J by 5 bases, with 10 bases between them. Germline V CDR1 and CDR2: KGHDR, SFDVKD. CDR3 size: 14 residues. CDR3 DNA: TGTGCCACCAGTGATCTGACGGGGGATCAGCCCCAGCATTTT. Translating it yields CATSDLTGDQPQHF.

The gene calls are TRBV7-6 and TRBJ2-1; 8 bases are shared with TRBD2. Unmatched junction bases numbered 5, after V lost 1 base and J lost 6 bases. CDR3 length: 15 residues. The germline CDR1 and CDR2 sequences are SGHVS and FNYEAQ. CDR3 sequence (DNA): TGTGCCAGCAGCTTAGAGACTAGCGAGGGCAATGAGCAGTTCTTC. Translating it yields CASSLETSEGNEQFF.

The V gene is TRBV27, the J gene TRBJ2-3; the match to TRBD2 covers 7 bases. This CDR3 comprises 18 residues. From germline, CDR1 is MNHEY and CDR2 SMNVEV (reference sequence). The junction had 14 bases not matched to a gene; V was cut back by 3 bases and J by 2 bases. The CDR3 region has the DNA TGTGCCAGCAGTTTTGGCCCTTTCGATAGCGGGTACACAGATACGCAGTATTTT. This translates into CASSFGPFDSGYTDTQYF.

The rearrangement joins TRBV12-3 or TRBV12-4 to TRBJ1-6; D remains ambiguous. V dropped 0 bases and J dropped 6 bases, with 6 bases sitting between them. This CDR3 comprises 14 residues. The CDR3: CASSLARSNSPLHF. CDR3 nucleotide sequence: TGTGCCAGCAGTTTAGCCAGGTCTAATTCACCCCTCCACTTT.

This clonotype was picked up many times. The chain employs TRBV19 and TRBJ1-1; D remains ambiguous. The CDR3 has 14 amino acids. Germline CDR1 is LNHDA and CDR2 is SQIVND (reference sequence). Trimming took off 5 bases at V and 5 bases at J, with 15 bases between the two ends. Here the CDR3 DNA reads TGTGCCAGTAGTTCAGGACCCCCAATAACTGAAGCTTTCTTT. Translation gives CASSSGPPITEAFF.

This clonotype came up many times. The chain uses TRBV14 and TRBJ2-3; 9 bases agree with TRBD2. Germline V gives CDR1 SGHDN, CDR2 FVKESK. This CDR3 is 18 amino acids long. Unmatched junction bases numbered 8, after V lost 0 bases and J lost 1 base. CDR3 region: CASSQDLEIAGGTDTQYF. For the CDR3, the DNA is TGTGCCAGCAGCCAAGATCTAGAAATAGCGGGAGGCACAGATACGCAGTATTTT.

This clonotype was observed at least ten times. The V call is TRBV7-2, the J call TRBJ2-7, with a weak D call TRBD1 (5 bases). Germline V gives CDR1 SGHTA, CDR2 FQGNSA. V was pared by 3 bases and J by 3 bases, with 12 bases between. The CDR3 is made up of 14 amino acids. The CDR3 DNA reads as TGTGCCAGCAGCTTTCAGGGTGTGGGCTACGAGCAGTACTTC. Protein: CASSFQGVGYEQYF. Full variable domain (missing parts from reference TRBV7-2 and TRBJ2-7): GAGVSQSPSNKVTEKGKDVELRCDPISGHTALYWYRQSLGQGLEFLIYFQGNSAPDKSGLPSDRFSAERTGGSVSTLTIQRTQQEDSAVYLCASSFQGVGYEQYFGPGTRLTVT.

As for this clonotype: Mismatch with germline at one junction end may stem from a read error. This chain connects TRBV7-8 to TRBJ2-3, with 9 bases that match TRBD2. Germline V CDR1 and CDR2: SGHVS, FQNEAQ. The CDR3 length is 16 residues. The CDR3 nucleotides are TGTGCCAGCAGCTTCTTGACTAGCGGACGCACAGCTACGCAGTATTTT. It translates to CASSFLTSGRTATQYF. Full variable domain (remainder filled in from reference TRBV7-8 and TRBJ2-3): GAGVSQSPRYKVAKRGQDVALRCDPISGHVSLFWYQQALGQGPEFLTYFQNEAQLDKSGLPSDRFFAERPEGSVSTLKIQRTQQEDSAVYLCASSFLTSGRTATQYFGPGTRLTVL.

As regards this clonotype: At one end the junction does not follow the germline gene, possibly because of a read error. V usage is TRBV5-3 and J usage is TRBJ2-2, with 10 bases fitting TRBD1. TRBV5-3 is an ORF; its function is uncertain. The length of the CDR3 is 17 residues. Here the CDR3 reads CASSTRDRGVNTGGLFF. The CDR3 coding sequence is TGTGCCAGCAGCACCCGGGACAGGGGTGTGAACACCGGGGGGCTGTTTTTT.

The table lists this clonotype with a few counts. J is TRBJ1-1 and V is TRBV6-2 or TRBV6-3; the D gene is possibly TRBD1 (5 bases). The CDR3 contains 17 residues. V was clipped by 2 bases and J by 6 bases, with 22 bases between them. The germline CDR1 and CDR2 sequences are MNHEY and SVGEGT. In DNA, the CDR3 is TGTGCCAGCAGTTACACGTTACCGGGACCTGATTGGCCTGAAGCTTTCTTT. Translated: CASSYTLPGPDWPEAFF.

This clonotype has just one count. The chain carries TRBV28 and TRBJ1-5; TRBD1 matches 7 bases. The V gene end was trimmed by 6 bases and the J gene end by 0 bases; junction bases not matched to a gene: 17. The CDR3 is 19 residues long. CDR1 and CDR2 from the germline V gene are MDHEN and SYDVKM. The CDR3 reads CASRFFRGTDFYSNQPQHF. CDR3 bases: TGTGCCAGCAGGTTTTTCCGTGGGACAGATTTTTATAGCAATCAGCCCCAGCATTTT.

This clonotype was observed many times. The CDR3 spells CASSLTGPRGAFF. The CDR3, as DNA: TGTGCCAGCAGCTTAACCGGGCCGAGAGGAGCTTTCTTT. This rearrangement joins TRBV13 to TRBJ1-1; D is ambiguous. V gave up 2 bases and J gave up 10 bases, with 14 bases separating them. Germline assignment: CDR1 PRHDT and CDR2 FYEKMQ (reference sequence). This CDR3 is 13 amino acids long.